This record covers a single T cell receptor (beta chain). Its antigen is still unknown. The data originate from a study of T cell repertoires in cytomegalovirus infection. Overall study context: Indications of both CMV infection and matching HLA type were provided by public TCR beta signatures. Study-wide results and limits: Accumulated public TCR beta family frequency recognized individuals carrying CMV together with the relevant HLA. HLA-C-restricted, CMV-specific TCR beta clonotypes were dominant ex vivo.

CDR3 length equals 18 residues. Trimming pared 6 bases from V and 0 bases from J, leaving 20 bases between. Germline V lookup: CDR1 LNHDA, CDR2 SQIVND (reference sequence). TCRdb independently ran MiXCR on the reads; one entry per CDR3 protein. The profile covers around 450,000 distinct CDR3 sequences, with roughly 12% appearing a single time and roughly a tenth taken by the ten largest. The sequence came from a human donor in good health (CMV status not recorded). Some clones in this sample may be carry-over from other donors' samples. The sample was PBMCs. The genes are TRBV19 and TRBJ2-2; D ambiguous. This CDR3 is CASSPRAIADTNTGELFF. CDR3 bases: TGTGCCAGTAGCCCGAGAGCGATCGCCGACACGAACACCGGGGAGCTGTTTTTT.